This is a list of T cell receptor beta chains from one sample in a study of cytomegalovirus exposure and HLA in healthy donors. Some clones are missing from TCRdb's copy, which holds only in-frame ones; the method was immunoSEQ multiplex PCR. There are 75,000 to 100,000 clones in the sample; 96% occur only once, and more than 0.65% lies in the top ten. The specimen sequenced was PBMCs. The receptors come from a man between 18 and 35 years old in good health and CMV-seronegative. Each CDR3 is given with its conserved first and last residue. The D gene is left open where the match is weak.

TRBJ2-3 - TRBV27 CASSPFGGASTDTQYF TGTGCCAGCAGCCCTTTTGGGGGGGCTAGCACAGATACGCAGTATTTT
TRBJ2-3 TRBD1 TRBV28 CASITTGDTDTQYF TGTGCCAGCATCACCACAGGGGACACAGATACGCAGTATTTT
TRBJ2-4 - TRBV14 CASSHQGFAKNIQYF TGTGCCAGCAGCCATCAGGGGTTTGCCAAAAACATTCAGTACTTC
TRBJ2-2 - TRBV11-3 CASSFPSTGELFF TGTGCCAGCAGCTTTCCCAGCACCGGGGAGCTGTTTTTT
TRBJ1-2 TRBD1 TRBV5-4 CASSSQSGTGSYGYTF TGTGCCAGCAGCTCTCAATCCGGGACAGGGTCCTATGGCTACACCTTC
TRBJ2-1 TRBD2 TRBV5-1 CASSLGILAGENEQFF TGCGCCAGCAGCCTGGGCATACTAGCGGGAGAAAATGAGCAGTTCTTC
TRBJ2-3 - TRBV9 CASSARGPADTVAAGYLSDTQYF TGTGCCAGCAGCGCGAGGGGCCCCGCCGACACCGTGGCGGCGGGGTACCTTTCAGATACGCAGTATTTT
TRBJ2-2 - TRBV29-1 CSVDFDRNTGELFF TGCAGCGTTGACTTCGACAGGAACACCGGGGAGCTGTTTTTT
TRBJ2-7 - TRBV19 CASSFSGKGTYEQYF TGTGCCAGTAGTTTTTCAGGGAAGGGCACCTACGAGCAGTACTTC
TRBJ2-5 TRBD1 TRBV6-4 CASSDSPGQGQETQYF TGTGCCAGCAGTGACTCCCCGGGACAGGGGCAAGAGACCCAGTACTTC